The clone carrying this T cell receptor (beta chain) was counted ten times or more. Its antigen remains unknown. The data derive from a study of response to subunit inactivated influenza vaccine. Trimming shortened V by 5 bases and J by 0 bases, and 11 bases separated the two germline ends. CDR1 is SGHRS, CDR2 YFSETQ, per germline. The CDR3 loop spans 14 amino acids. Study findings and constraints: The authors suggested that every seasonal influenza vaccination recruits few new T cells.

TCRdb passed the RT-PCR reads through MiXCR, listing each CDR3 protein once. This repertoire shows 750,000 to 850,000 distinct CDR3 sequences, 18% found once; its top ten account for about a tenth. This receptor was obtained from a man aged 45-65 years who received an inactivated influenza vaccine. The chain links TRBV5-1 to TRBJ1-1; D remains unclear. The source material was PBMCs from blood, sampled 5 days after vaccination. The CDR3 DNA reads TGCGCCAGCAGGCCTCAAAACATGAACACTGAAGCTTTCTTT. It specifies CASRPQNMNTEAFF.